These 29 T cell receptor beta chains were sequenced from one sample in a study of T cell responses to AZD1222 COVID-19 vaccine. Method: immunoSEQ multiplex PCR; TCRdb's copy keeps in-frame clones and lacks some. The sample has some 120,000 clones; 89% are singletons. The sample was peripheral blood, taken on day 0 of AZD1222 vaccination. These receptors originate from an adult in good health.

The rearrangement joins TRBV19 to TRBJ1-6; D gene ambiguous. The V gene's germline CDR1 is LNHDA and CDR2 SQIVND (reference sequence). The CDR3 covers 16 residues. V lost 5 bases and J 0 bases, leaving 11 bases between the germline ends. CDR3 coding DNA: TGTGCCAGTAGTCCTGCAAAGAGCTCCTATAATTCACCCCTCCACTTT. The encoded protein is CASSPAKSSYNSPLHF.

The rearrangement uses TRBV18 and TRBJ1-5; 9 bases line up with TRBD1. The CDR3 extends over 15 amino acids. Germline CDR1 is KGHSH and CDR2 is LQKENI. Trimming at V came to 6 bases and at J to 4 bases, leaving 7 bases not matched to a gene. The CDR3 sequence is CASSSTGGRNQPQHF. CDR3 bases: TGTGCCAGCTCCTCGACAGGGGGACGTAATCAGCCCCAGCATTTT.

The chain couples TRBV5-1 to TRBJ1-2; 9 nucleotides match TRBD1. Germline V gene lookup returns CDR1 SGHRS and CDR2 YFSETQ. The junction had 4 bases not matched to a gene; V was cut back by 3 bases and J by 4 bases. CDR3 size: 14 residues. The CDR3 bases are TGCGCCAGCAGCTGGGGACAGGGTGGCTATGGCTACACCTTC. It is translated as CASSWGQGGYGYTF. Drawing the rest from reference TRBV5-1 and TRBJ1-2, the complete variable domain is KAGVTQTPRYLIKTRGQQVTLSCSPISGHRSVSWYQQTPGQGLQFLFEYFSETQRNKGNFPGRFSGRQFSNSRSEMNVSTLELGDSALYLCASSWGQGGYGYTFGSGTRLTVV.

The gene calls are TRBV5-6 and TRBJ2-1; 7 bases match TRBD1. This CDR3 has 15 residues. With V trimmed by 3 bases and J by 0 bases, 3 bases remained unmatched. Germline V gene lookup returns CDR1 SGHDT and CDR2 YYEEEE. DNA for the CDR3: TGTGCCAGCAGCTCCCGGACAGGCTCCTACAATGAGCAGTTCTTC. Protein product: CASSSRTGSYNEQFF.

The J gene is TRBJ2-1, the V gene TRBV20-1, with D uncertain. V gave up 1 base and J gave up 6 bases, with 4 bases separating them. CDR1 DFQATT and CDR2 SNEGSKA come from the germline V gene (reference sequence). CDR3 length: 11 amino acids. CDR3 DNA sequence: TGCAGTGCTAGAGTGGTCAATGAGCAGTTCTTC. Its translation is CSARVVNEQFF.

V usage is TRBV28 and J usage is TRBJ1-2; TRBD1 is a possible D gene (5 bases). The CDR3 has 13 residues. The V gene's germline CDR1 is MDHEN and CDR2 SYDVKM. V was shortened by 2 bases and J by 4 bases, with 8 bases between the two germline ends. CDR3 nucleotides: TGTGCCAGCAGTTTACAGGGTCTCTATGGCTACACCTTC. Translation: CASSLQGLYGYTF.

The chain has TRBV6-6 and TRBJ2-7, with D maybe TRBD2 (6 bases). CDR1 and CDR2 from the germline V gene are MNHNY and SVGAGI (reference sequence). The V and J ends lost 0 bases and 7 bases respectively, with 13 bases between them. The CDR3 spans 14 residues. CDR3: CASSYSPGEREQYF. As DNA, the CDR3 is TGTGCCAGCAGTTACTCACCGGGAGAACGGGAGCAGTACTTC.

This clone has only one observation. CDR3 sequence: CASSFTGTGYYEQYF. The DNA of the CDR3 is TGTGCCAGCAGTTTCACCGGGACAGGGTACTACGAGCAGTACTTC. The chain combines TRBV27 with TRBJ2-7; 9 nucleotides align to TRBD1. The germline V gene encodes CDR1 MNHEY and CDR2 SMNVEV (reference sequence). The CDR3 consists of 15 residues. J lost 3 bases, V lost 3 bases, and 6 bases had no gene match.

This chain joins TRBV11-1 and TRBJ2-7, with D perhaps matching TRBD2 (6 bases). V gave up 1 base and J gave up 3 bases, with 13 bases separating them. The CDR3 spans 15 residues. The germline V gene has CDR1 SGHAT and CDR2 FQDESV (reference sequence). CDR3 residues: CASSLGLAGNYEQYF. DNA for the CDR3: TGTGCCAGCAGCTTAGGGCTTGCGGGAAACTACGAGCAGTACTTC.

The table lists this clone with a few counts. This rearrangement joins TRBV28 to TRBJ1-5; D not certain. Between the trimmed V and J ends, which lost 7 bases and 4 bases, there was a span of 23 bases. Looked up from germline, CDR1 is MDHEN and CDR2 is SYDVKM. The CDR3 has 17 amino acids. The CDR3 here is CASTRRIRPAKNQPQHF. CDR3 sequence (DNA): TGTGCCAGCACCCGCCGTATACGCCCCGCAAAAAATCAGCCCCAGCATTTT.

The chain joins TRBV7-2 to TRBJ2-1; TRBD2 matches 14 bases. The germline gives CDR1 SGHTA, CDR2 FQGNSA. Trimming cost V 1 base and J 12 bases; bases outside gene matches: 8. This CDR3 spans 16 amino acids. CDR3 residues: CASSLVGLAGEEVQFF. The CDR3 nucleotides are TGTGCCAGCAGCTTAGTGGGACTAGCGGGAGAAGAGGTGCAGTTCTTC.

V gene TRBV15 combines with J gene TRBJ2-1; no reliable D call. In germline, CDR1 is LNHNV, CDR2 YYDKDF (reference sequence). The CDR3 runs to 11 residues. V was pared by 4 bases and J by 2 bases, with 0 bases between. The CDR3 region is CATSTYNEQFF. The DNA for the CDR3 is TGTGCCACCAGCACCTACAATGAGCAGTTCTTC. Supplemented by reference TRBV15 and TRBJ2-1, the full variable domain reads DAMVIQNPRYQVTQFGKPVTLSCSQTLNHNVMYWYQQKSSQAPKLLFHYYDKDFNNEADTPDNFQSRRPNTSFCFLDIRSPGLGDTAMYLCATSTYNEQFFGPGTRLTVL.

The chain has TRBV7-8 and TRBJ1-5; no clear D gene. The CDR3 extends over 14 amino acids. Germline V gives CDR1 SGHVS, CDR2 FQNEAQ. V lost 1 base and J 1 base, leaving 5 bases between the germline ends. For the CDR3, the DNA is TGTGCCAGCAGCTTAGTGGCCAGCAATCAGCCCCAGCATTTT. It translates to CASSLVASNQPQHF.

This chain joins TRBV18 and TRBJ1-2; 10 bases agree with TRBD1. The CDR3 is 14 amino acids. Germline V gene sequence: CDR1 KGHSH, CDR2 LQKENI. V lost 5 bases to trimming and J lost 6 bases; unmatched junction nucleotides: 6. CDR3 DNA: TGTGCCAGCTCATCGGGACAGGGGACGGATGGCTACACCTTC. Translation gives CASSSGQGTDGYTF.

The CDR3 DNA reads as TGTGCCAGCAGGACCTCGGCTGGAAACACCATATATTTT. Protein product: CASRTSAGNTIYF. This chain joins TRBV7-9 and TRBJ1-3; D gene unclear. Trimming removed 6 bases from V and 2 bases from J, with 8 bases in between. Germline CDR1 reads SEHNR; CDR2 reads FQNEAQ (reference sequence). This CDR3 has 13 residues.

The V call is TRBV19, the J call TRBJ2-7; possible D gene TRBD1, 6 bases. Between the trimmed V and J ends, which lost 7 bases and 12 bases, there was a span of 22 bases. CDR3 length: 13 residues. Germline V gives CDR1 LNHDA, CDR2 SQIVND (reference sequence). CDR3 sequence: CASTAGVRGIAYF. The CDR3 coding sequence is TGTGCCAGTACCGCCGGTGTCAGGGGAATAGCGTACTTC.

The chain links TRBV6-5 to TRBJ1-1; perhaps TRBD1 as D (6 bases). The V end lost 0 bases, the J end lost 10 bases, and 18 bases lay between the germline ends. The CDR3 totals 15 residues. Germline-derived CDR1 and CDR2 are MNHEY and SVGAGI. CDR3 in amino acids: CASSYSASGTKPAFF. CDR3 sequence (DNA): TGTGCCAGCAGTTACTCGGCCAGTGGGACAAAGCCAGCTTTCTTT.

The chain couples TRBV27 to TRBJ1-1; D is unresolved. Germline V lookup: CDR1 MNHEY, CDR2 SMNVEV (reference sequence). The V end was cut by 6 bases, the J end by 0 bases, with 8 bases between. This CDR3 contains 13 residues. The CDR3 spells CASRGSMNTEAFF. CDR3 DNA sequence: TGTGCCAGCAGAGGCAGCATGAACACTGAAGCTTTCTTT.

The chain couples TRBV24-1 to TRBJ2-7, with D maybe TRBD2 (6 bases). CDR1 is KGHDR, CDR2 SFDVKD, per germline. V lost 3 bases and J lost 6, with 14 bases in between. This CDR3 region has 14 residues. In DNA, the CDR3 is TGTGCCACCAGTGATGTCTCGGGGCGGGGCGAGCAGTACTTC. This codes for CATSDVSGRGEQYF.

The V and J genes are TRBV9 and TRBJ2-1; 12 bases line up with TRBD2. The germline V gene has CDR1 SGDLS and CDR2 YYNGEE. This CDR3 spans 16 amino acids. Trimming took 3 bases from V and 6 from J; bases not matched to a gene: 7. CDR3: CASSAGTSGFVNEQFF. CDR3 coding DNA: TGTGCCAGCAGCGCCGGGACTAGCGGGTTTGTCAATGAGCAGTTCTTC.

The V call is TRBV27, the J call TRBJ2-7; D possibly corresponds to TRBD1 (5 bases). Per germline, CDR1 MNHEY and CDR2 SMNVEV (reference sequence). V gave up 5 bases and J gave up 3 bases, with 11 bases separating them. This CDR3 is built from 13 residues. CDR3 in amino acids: CASSLQGRYEQYF. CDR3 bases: TGTGCCAGCAGTCTCCAGGGCCGCTACGAGCAGTACTTC.

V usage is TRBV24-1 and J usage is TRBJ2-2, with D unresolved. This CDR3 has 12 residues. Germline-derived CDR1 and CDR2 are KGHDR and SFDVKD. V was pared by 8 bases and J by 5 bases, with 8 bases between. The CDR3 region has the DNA TGTGCCACCATTATTACTACCGGGGAGCTGTTTTTT. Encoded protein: CATIITTGELFF.

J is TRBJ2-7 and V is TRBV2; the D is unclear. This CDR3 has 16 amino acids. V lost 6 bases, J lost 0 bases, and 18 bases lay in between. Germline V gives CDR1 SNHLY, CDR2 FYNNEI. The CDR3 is CASRPDAPLFSYEQYF. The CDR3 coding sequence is TGTGCCAGCAGACCGGACGCTCCCTTATTCTCCTACGAGCAGTACTTC.

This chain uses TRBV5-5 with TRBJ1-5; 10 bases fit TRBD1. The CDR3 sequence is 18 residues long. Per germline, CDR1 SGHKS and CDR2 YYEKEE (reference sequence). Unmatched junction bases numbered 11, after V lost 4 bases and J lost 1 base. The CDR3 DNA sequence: TGTGCCAGCAGCCCAGGGACAGGGGTTTCACGAAGCAATCAGCCCCAGCATTTT. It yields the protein CASSPGTGVSRSNQPQHF.

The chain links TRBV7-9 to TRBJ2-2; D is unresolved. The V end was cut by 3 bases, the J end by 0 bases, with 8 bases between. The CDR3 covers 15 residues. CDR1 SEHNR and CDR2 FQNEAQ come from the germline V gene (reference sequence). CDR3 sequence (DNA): TGTGCCAGCAGCTTCGGGTTCGCGAACACCGGGGAGCTGTTTTTT. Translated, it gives CASSFGFANTGELFF.

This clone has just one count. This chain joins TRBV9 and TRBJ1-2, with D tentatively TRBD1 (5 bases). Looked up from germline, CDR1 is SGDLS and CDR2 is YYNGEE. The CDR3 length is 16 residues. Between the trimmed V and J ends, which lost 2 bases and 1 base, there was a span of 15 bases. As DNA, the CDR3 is TGTGCCAGCAGCGTCGGGGCGGGAAACTATAACTATGGCTACACCTTC. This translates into CASSVGAGNYNYGYTF.

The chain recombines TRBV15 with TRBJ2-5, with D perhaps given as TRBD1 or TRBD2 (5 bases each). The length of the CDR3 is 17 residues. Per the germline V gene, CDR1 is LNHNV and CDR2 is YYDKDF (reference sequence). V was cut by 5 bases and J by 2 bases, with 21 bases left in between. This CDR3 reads CATSLTLVQGVQETQYF. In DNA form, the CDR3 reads TGTGCCACCAGCCTCACCCTAGTCCAGGGAGTACAAGAGACCCAGTACTTC. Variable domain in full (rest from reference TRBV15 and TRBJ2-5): DAMVIQNPRYQVTQFGKPVTLSCSQTLNHNVMYWYQQKSSQAPKLLFHYYDKDFNNEADTPDNFQSRRPNTSFCFLDIRSPGLGDTAMYLCATSLTLVQGVQETQYFGPGTRLLVL.

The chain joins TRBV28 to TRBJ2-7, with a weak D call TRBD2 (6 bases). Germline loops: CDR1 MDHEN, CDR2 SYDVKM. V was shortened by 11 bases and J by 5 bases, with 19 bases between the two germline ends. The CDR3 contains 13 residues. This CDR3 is CAGSTGSLNEQYF. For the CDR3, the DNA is TGTGCCGGCTCGACCGGGAGTCTGAACGAGCAGTACTTC.

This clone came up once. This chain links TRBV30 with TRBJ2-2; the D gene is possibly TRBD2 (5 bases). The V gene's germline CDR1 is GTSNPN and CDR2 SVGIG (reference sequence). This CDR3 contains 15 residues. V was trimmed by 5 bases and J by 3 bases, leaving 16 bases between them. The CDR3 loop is CAWRWGQRDTGELFF. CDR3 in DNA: TGTGCCTGGCGCTGGGGTCAGAGGGACACCGGGGAGCTGTTTTTT.